The 5 T cell receptor beta chains below come from one sample, sequenced in a study of CD8 T cells in ankylosing spondylitis. TCRdb called the 5' RACE reads again in MiXCR, with one record for every CDR3 protein. This sample has about 270,000 distinct CDR3 sequences, with 30% to 35% found just once. The material sequenced was blood, either unsorted or a sorted T cell fraction (not recorded which). The receptor set was obtained from a male donor with ankylosing spondylitis or in good health (not recorded which).

The J gene is TRBJ2-5, the V gene TRBV7-6; no clear D gene. Trimming took 11 bases from V and 2 from J, leaving 9 bases between them. Germline CDR1 and CDR2: SGHVS and FNYEAQ. The CDR3 spans 11 residues. CDR3 coding DNA: TGTGCCGTGGCGGAGCAAGAGACCCAGTACTTC. Encoded protein: CAVAEQETQYF.

This clonotype was counted only a few times. The chain is built from TRBV29-1 and TRBJ1-1, with 7 bases identical to TRBD1. The CDR3 sequence is 14 residues long. Trimming removed 5 bases from V and 5 bases from J; junction bases left unmatched: 11. Germline values: CDR1 SQVTM, CDR2 ANQGSEA. CDR3 amino acids: CSVTRQGLRTEAFF. Here the CDR3 DNA reads TGCAGCGTTACTCGACAGGGTTTGAGGACTGAAGCTTTCTTT.

Here the CDR3 reads CSGTDRGLGASDTQYF. In DNA, the CDR3 is TGCAGCGGCACGGATCGGGGACTAGGCGCGTCAGATACGCAGTATTTT. This chain uses TRBV29-1 with TRBJ2-3; 8 bases are shared with TRBD2. Per the germline V gene, CDR1 is SQVTM and CDR2 is ANQGSEA. With V trimmed by 7 bases and J by 4 bases, 16 bases remained unmatched. The CDR3 loop spans 16 amino acids.

The sample holds a few counts of this clonotype. This rearrangement joins TRBV9 to TRBJ2-2; D is uncertain. Germline CDR1 is SGDLS and CDR2 is YYNGEE. Trimming shortened V by 1 base and J by 3 bases, and 7 bases separated the two germline ends. The CDR3 totals 14 residues. The CDR3 coding sequence is TGTGCCAGCAGCGTATCGCCCTACACCGGGGAGCTGTTTTTT. Translated, it gives CASSVSPYTGELFF. Together with reference TRBV9 and TRBJ2-2, the CDR3 gives the full variable domain: DSGVTQTPKHLITATGQRVTLRCSPRSGDLSVYWYQQSLDQGLQFLIQYYNGEERAKGNILERFSAQQFPDLHSELNLSSLELGDSALYFCASSVSPYTGELFFGEGSRLTVL.

The chain is built from TRBV7-9 and TRBJ2-5; D tentatively fits TRBD1 or TRBD2 (5 bases each). CDR1 is SEHNR, CDR2 FQNEAQ, per germline (reference sequence). CDR3 length: 14 amino acids. Trimming removed 2 bases from V and 3 bases from J, with 10 bases in between. Here the CDR3 reads CASSLWDGKETQYF. The CDR3 nucleotides are TGTGCCAGCAGCTTATGGGACGGAAAAGAGACCCAGTACTTC.